This T cell receptor beta chain came from a study of PD-L1 blockade in urothelial cancer. This clone was seen just once. Germline assignment: CDR1 SGHNT and CDR2 YYREEE (reference sequence). The V end was cut by 3 bases, the J end by 4 bases, with 9 bases between. CDR3 length: 13 amino acids. The assay was immunoSEQ multiplex PCR, and TCRdb's table has in-frame clones only and misses some. The sample has some 49,000 clones; about 85% are singletons. This chain connects TRBV5-4 to TRBJ2-3; D may be TRBD2 (5 bases). The sequences come from PBMCs, collected around atezolizumab (anti-PD-L1) treatment. The TCR comes from a man in his fifties or sixties with urothelial cancer. CDR3 region: CASSSAGADTQYF. CDR3 DNA: TGTGCCAGCAGCTCGGCCGGGGCAGATACGCAGTATTTT.